This T cell receptor beta chain was profiled in a study of shared clonotypes between healthy human individuals. V lost 1 base and J 2 bases, leaving 12 bases between the germline ends. The CDR3 length is 15 residues. Germline lookup yields CDR1 SGHAT and CDR2 FQNNGV. Using immunoSEQ multiplex PCR, the repertoire was profiled, and TCRdb retains in-frame clones only, with some absent. The sample shows a few million clones, more than 90% of them seen only once. The clonotype originates from a young man in good health. The sample taken for sequencing was naive CD4+ T cells sorted from blood. Subset: CD45RA+ positively selected. This chain joins TRBV11-2 and TRBJ2-7; D uncertain. CDR3 residues: CASSLGLGGPYEQYF. The CDR3 nucleotides are TGTGCCAGCAGCTTAGGATTAGGCGGCCCCTACGAGCAGTACTTC.